These 3 T cell receptor beta chains share one sample of origin, sequenced in a study of OX40 agonist ivuxolimab in advanced cancers. Method: immunoSEQ multiplex PCR; TCRdb's copy keeps in-frame clones and lacks some. The data contain roughly 100,000 clones, 93% of them singletons. Sample: CD4+ or CD8+ T cells sorted from blood, taken in a trial of the OX40 agonist ivuxolimab. These receptors were obtained from an adult with an advanced solid tumor such as melanoma, head and neck, liver or kidney cancer.

The chain couples TRBV7-9 to TRBJ2-3; the match to TRBD2 covers 12 bases. Germline CDR1 reads SEHNR; CDR2 reads FQNEAQ (reference sequence). The CDR3 is 16 residues long. Trimming cost V 3 bases and J 0 bases; bases outside gene matches: 1. CDR3 nucleotide sequence: TGTGCCAGCAGCTTTGGGACTAGCGGGAGCACAGATACGCAGTATTTT. The encoded protein is CASSFGTSGSTDTQYF.

The chain carries TRBV5-4 and TRBJ2-1, with TRBD2 matching over 11 bases. V lost 0 bases and J lost 9; bases outside the gene matches: 8. Germline V gene data show CDR1 as SGHNT and CDR2 as YYREEE (reference sequence). The CDR3 has 16 amino acids. The DNA for the CDR3 is TGTGCCAGCAGCTTGGGTACACTAGCGGGAGTTGGTGAGCAGTTCTTC. Protein sequence: CASSLGTLAGVGEQFF.

The CDR3 here is CATTYSGNTGELFF. Written as DNA, the CDR3 is TGTGCCACCACCTATTCGGGGAACACCGGGGAGCTGTTTTTT. The V gene is TRBV6-1, the J gene TRBJ2-2, with unresolved D. Germline lookup yields CDR1 MNHNS and CDR2 SASEGT. CDR3 size: 14 residues. The V end lost 10 bases, the J end lost 1 base, and 13 bases lay between the germline ends.